The sequence of this T cell receptor beta chain was determined in a study of regulatory T cells in long-lasting Graves disease. Across the whole study: Antithyroid drugs had been taken by newly diagnosed Graves' patients for under 3 months.

This sample's time point: newly diagnosed GD, antithyroid drugs for less than 3 months. There was RNA extracted from PBMCs, and the TCR library was made from it. TCR beta libraries were built with iRepertoire HTBI primers and Arm-PCR of CDR3 regions. TCRdb re-called the multiplex PCR reads with MiXCR, one entry per CDR3 protein. The sample lists 350,000 to 500,000 distinct CDR3 sequences; 13% to 15% were seen once. The CDR3 is 13 amino acids. The germline V gene has CDR1 DFQATT and CDR2 SNEGSKA (reference sequence). With 1 base clipped from V and 10 bases from J, the junction kept 5 bases outside the gene matches. This clonotype has at least ten counts. This sample also belongs to another study, concerning T cells in Graves' hyperthyroidism and ophthalmopathy.

This clonotype was sampled from a woman aged 45-60 years with Graves disease. The sequencing here drew on peripheral blood mononuclear cells (PBMCs), taken at new diagnosis, from a patient treated with antithyroid drugs. The genes are TRBV20-1 and TRBJ2-1; 9 nucleotides align to TRBD1. The CDR3 protein is CSARVQGQGEQFF. The DNA for the CDR3 is TGCAGTGCTAGAGTCCAAGGACAGGGGGAGCAGTTCTTC.